A selection of T cell receptor beta chains follows, all from one sample in a study of T cell responses to AZD1222 COVID-19 vaccine. TCRdb's table, derived via immunoSEQ multiplex PCR, lists solely in-frame clones and lacks some. The sample gives about 93,000 clones, approximately 89% of which show up once; less than 3.5% is in the top ten. The sequences come from peripheral blood, collected on day 0 of MenACWY control vaccination. The receptors were gathered from an adult in good health. Each CDR3 is given with its conserved first and last residue. Fields, in order: clone size, D gene, V gene, CDR3 length, CDR3 protein. The D gene is left open where the match is weak. Clone size, where shown, is once, few, many, or a class for clones that have expanded.

>NA|TRBD1|TRBV5-6|14
CASSLGQPGNTIYF
>few|NA|TRBV6-1|13
CASSETANTEAFF
>NA|NA|TRBV28|12
CASENRVQPQHF
>NA|TRBD1|TRBV28|14
CASSPLRGMGEQYF
>NA|NA|TRBV19|12
CASSIDQGEAFF
>once|NA|TRBV10-2|13
CASSASPNYGYTF
>NA|NA|TRBV28|12
CASSPQGWGYTF
>NA|NA|TRBV2|13
CASSPQGTYEQYF
>NA|NA|TRBV13|16
CASSLGQPERRTEAFF
>NA|NA|TRBV11-3|15
CASSPGGVEAAEAFF
>NA|NA|TRBV4-1|14
CASSPPPGGSGYTF
>NA|TRBD1|TRBV19|16
CASSRTGDRFQETQYF
>NA|TRBD1|TRBV4-3|18
CASSQETGGASGANVLTF
>NA|NA|TRBV6-2/TRBV6-3|17
CASSFDLEATNTGELFF
>NA|NA|TRBV27|15
CASSPDSRGSYEQYF
>NA|NA|TRBV6-5|11
CASRDHTEAFF
>NA|TRBD1|TRBV27|18
CASSLWQGVTHRNSPLHF
>NA|NA|TRBV5-6|15
CASSPQGMGNQPQHF
>NA|NA|TRBV5-6|17
CASSPGVAGISSYEQYF
>few|NA|TRBV3-1/TRBV3-2|15
CASSQVGRRPYEQYF
>NA|NA|TRBV28|15
CASSLVSRGTEKLFF
>NA|NA|TRBV28|14
CASSSTEVGYGYTF
>NA|NA|TRBV6-1|16
CASSEAEGSGNQPQHF
>NA|NA|TRBV7-2|11
CASSRVDTQYF
>NA|NA|TRBV7-2|14
CASSVTSYTGELFF
>once|NA|TRBV6-2/TRBV6-3|14
CASSLLRAGGTQYF
>NA|NA|TRBV5-1|16
CASSLDWGFTNEKLFF
>NA|TRBD1|TRBV10-3|14
CAIRGQGMNTEAFF
>NA|NA|TRBV21-1|15
CASSKERRYTDTQYF
>NA|NA|TRBV4-3|12
CASSQVGAGYTF
>NA|NA|TRBV6-4|11
CATSFSDTQYF
>NA|NA|TRBV27|15
CASSLSNGGNTEAFF
>NA|TRBD1|TRBV19|14
CASKVGRGPNEQFF
>NA|NA|TRBV6-5|14
CASSYSGGNQPQHF
>NA|TRBD1|TRBV5-1|14
CASSAGQGGETQYF
>NA|NA|TRBV4-1|19
CASSQGMGFAGGRNYGYTF
>NA|NA|TRBV9|15
CASSEGGQSYNEQFF
>once|TRBD1|TRBV19|14
CASSEGTGGNEQFF
>once|TRBD1|TRBV5-4|14
CASSWGQGDYEQYF
>NA|NA|TRBV13|15
CASSLEATLYNEQFF
>NA|NA|TRBV6-5|14
CASSLRGDGNTIYF
>NA|TRBD2|TRBV11-2|15
CASSSSGVSVYTQYF
>NA|NA|TRBV7-9|14
CASSPLQGRETQYF
>NA|TRBD1|TRBV27|17
CASRRTGGLSSYNEQFF
>NA|TRBD1|TRBV24-1|15
CATSDPGTGGEKLFF